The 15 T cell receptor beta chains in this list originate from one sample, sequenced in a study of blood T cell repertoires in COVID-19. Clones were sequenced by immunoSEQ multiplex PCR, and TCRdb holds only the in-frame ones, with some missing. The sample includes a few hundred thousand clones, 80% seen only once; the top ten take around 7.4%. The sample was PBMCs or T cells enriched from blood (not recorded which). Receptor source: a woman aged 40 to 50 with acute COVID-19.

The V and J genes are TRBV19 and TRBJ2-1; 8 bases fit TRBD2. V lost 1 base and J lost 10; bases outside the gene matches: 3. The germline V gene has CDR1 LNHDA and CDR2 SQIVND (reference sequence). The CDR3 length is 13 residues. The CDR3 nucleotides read TGTGCCAGTAGTATAGGGCTAGCGGGCGAGCAGTTCTTC. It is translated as CASSIGLAGEQFF.

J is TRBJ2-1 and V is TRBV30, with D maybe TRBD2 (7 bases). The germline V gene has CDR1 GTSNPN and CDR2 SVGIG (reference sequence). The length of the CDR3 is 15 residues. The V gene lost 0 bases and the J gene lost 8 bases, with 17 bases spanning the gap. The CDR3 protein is CAWSVRRGGPHEQFF. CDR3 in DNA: TGTGCCTGGAGTGTACGTAGGGGGGGCCCCCATGAGCAGTTCTTC. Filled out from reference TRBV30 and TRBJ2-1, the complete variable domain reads SQTIHQWPATLVQPVGSPLSLECTVEGTSNPNLYWYRQAAGRGLQLLFYSVGIGQISSEVPQNLSASRPQDRQFILSSKKLLLSDSGFYLCAWSVRRGGPHEQFFGPGTRLTVL.

The CDR3, as DNA: TGTGCCTGGACCCACACAAATTTACGCAATCAGCCCCAGCATTTT. It codes for CAWTHTNLRNQPQHF. The chain uses TRBV30 and TRBJ1-5; no firm D call. V was shortened by 4 bases and J by 2 bases, with 15 bases between the two germline ends. The CDR3 sequence is 15 residues long. Germline lookup yields CDR1 GTSNPN and CDR2 SVGIG (reference sequence).

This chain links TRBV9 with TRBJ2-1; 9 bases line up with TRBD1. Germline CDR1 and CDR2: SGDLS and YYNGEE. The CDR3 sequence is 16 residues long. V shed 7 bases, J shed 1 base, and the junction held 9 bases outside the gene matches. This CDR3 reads CASSPTGGISYNEQFF. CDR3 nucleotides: TGTGCCAGCTCTCCCACAGGGGGCATTTCCTACAATGAGCAGTTCTTC.

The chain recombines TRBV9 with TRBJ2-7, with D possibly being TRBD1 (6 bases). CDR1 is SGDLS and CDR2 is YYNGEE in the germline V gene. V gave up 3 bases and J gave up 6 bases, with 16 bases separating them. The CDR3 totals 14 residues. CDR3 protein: CASSDGTLFGEQYF. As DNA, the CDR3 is TGTGCCAGCAGCGACGGGACACTATTCGGCGAGCAGTACTTC.

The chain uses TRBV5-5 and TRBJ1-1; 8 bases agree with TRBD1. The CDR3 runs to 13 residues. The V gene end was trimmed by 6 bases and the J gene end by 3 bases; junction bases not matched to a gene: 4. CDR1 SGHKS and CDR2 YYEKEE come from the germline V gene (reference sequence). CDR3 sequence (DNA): TGTGCCAGCACCCCGACAGGGGACACTGAAGCTTTCTTT. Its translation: CASTPTGDTEAFF. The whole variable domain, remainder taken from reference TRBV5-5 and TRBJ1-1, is DAGVTQSPTHLIKTRGQQVTLRCSPISGHKSVSWYQQVLGQGPQFIFQYYEKEERGRGNFPDRFSARQFPNYSSELNVNALLLGDSALYLCASTPTGDTEAFFGQGTRLTVV.

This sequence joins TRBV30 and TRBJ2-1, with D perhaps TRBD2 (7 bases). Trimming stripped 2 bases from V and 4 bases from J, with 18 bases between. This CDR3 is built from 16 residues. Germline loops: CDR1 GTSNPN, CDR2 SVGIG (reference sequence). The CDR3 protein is CAWSQGRERSYNEQFF. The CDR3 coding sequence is TGTGCCTGGAGTCAGGGGCGGGAGAGGTCGTACAATGAGCAGTTCTTC. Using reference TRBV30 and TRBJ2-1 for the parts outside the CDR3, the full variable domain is SQTIHQWPATLVQPVGSPLSLECTVEGTSNPNLYWYRQAAGRGLQLLFYSVGIGQISSEVPQNLSASRPQDRQFILSSKKLLLSDSGFYLCAWSQGRERSYNEQFFGPGTRLTVL.

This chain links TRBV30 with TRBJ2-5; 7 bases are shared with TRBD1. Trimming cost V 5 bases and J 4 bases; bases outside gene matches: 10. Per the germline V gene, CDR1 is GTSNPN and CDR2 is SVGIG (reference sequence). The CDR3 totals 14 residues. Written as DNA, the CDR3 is TGTGCCTGGGGACCAGGGACAGATGCAGAGACCCAGTACTTC. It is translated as CAWGPGTDAETQYF.

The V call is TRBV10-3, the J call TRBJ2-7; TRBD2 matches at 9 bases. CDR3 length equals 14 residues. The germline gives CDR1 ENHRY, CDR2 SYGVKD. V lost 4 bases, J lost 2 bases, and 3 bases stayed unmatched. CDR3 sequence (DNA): TGTGCCATCAGTGGGGGCGGGGGGGCCTACGAGCAGTACTTC. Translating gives CAISGGGGAYEQYF.

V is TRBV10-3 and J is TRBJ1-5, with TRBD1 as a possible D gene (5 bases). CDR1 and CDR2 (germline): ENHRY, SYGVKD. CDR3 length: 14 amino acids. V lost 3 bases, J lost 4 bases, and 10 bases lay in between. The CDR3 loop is CAISEGAPNQPQHF. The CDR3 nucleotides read TGTGCCATCAGTGAAGGGGCCCCTAATCAGCCCCAGCATTTT.

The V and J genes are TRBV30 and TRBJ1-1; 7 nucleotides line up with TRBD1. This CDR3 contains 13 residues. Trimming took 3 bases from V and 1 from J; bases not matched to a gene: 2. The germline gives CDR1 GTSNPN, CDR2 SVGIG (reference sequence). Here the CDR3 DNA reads TGTGCCTGGAGGGGACAGTGGAACACTGAAGCTTTCTTT. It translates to CAWRGQWNTEAFF.

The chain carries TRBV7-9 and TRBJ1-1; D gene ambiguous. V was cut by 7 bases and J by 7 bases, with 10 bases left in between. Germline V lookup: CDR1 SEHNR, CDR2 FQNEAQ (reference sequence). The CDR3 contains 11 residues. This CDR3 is CASTQGSEAFF. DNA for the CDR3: TGTGCCAGCACACAAGGGAGTGAAGCTTTCTTT.

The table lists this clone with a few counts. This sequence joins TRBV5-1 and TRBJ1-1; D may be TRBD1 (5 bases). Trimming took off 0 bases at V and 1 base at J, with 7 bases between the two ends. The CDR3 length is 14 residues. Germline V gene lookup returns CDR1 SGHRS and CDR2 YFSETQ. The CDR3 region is CASSLAQGNTEAFF. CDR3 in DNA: TGCGCCAGCAGCTTGGCTCAGGGGAACACTGAAGCTTTCTTT.

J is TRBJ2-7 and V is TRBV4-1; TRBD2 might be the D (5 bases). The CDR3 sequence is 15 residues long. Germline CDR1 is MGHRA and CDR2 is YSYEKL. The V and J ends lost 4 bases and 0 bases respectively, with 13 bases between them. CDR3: CASSPLDSSSYEQYF. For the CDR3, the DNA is TGCGCCAGCAGCCCCCTGGACTCTAGCTCCTACGAGCAGTACTTC.

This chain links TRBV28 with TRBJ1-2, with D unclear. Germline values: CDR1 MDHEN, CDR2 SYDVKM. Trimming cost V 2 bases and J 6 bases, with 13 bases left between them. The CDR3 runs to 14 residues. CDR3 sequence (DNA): TGTGCCAGCAGTTTACTAAAGGGAGGTGATGGCTACACCTTC. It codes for CASSLLKGGDGYTF.